This record covers a single TCR beta chain. This sample is part of a study of shared clonotypes between healthy human individuals. Assay: immunoSEQ multiplex PCR; the TCRdb copy retains only in-frame clones and omits some. In the table there are 1.4 million to 1.5 million clones, roughly 97% of which are singletons. This CDR3 has 17 amino acids. V gave up 3 bases and J gave up 0 bases; unmatched junction bases: 9. The germline V gene encodes CDR1 SGDLS and CDR2 YYNGEE. The TCR comes from a man in his thirties or forties in good health. The sequencing input was naive CD4+ T cells sorted from blood. Subset in this sample: CD45RA+ positively selected. The gene calls are TRBV9 and TRBJ2-3; TRBD2 aligns across 8 bases. CDR3 sequence: CASSAGRSGKSTDTQYF. The CDR3 bases are TGTGCCAGCAGCGCCGGGCGTAGCGGGAAGAGCACAGATACGCAGTATTTT.